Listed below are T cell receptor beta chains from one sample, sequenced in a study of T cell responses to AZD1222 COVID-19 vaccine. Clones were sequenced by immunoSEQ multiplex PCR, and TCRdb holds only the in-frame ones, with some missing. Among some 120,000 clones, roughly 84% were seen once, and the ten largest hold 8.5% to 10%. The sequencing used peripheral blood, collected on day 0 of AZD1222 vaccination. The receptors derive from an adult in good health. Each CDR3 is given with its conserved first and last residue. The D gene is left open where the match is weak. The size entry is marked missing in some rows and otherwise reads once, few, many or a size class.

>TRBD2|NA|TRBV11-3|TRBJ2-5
CASSRAGASGQETQYF
TGTGCCAGCAGCCGGGCCGGGGCTAGCGGGCAAGAGACCCAGTACTTC
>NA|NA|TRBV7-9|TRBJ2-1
CASSLGGREWDEQFF
TGTGCCAGCAGCTTAGGAGGCAGGGAATGGGACGAGCAGTTCTTC
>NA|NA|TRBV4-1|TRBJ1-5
CASSQENQPQHF
TGCGCCAGCAGCCAAGAGAATCAGCCCCAGCATTTT
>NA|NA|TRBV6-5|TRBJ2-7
CASSSVGGGIYEQYF
TGTGCCAGCAGTTCCGTGGGGGGGGGCATCTACGAGCAGTACTTC
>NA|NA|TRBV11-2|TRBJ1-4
CASSSYRVGSEKLFF
TGTGCCAGCAGCTCATACAGGGTAGGAAGCGAAAAACTGTTTTTT
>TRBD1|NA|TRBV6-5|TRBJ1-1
CASIKGAGGTEAFF
TGTGCCAGCATAAAGGGGGCAGGAGGCACTGAAGCTTTCTTT
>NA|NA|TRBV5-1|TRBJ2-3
CASSGGGPEDTQYF
TGCGCCAGCAGCGGCGGAGGGCCGGAAGATACGCAGTATTTT
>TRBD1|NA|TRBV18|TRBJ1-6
CASSSSDRNSPLHF
TGTGCCAGCTCATCTTCGGACAGGAATTCACCCCTCCACTTT
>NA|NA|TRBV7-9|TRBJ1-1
CASSLGSQGEAFF
TGTGCCAGCAGCTTAGGGTCCCAGGGCGAAGCTTTCTTT
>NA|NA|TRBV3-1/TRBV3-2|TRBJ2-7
CASSPARTWAYEQYF
TGTGCCAGCAGCCCCGCGAGGACATGGGCCTACGAGCAGTACTTC
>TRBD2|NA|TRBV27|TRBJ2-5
CASSTIRTSGRRETQYF
TGTGCCAGCAGCACAATCAGGACTAGCGGGAGAAGAGAGACCCAGTACTTC
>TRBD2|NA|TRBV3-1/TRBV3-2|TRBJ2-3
CASSQEGLAGGLGDTQYF
TGTGCCAGCAGCCAAGAGGGCCTAGCGGGGGGGCTGGGAGATACGCAGTATTTT
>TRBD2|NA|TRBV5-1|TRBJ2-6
CASSAGLAGSGANVLTF
TGCGCCAGCAGCGCGGGACTAGCGGGCTCTGGGGCCAACGTCCTGACTTTC
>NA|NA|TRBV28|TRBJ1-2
CASSSGAPGGYTF
TGTGCCAGCAGTTCCGGGGCCCCCGGGGGCTACACCTTC
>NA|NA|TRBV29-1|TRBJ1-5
CSVAEAPHQPQHF
TGCAGCGTTGCGGAGGCCCCACATCAGCCCCAGCATTTT
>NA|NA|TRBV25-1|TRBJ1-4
CASSGFGRVLEKLFF
TGTGCCAGCAGTGGGTTTGGCAGGGTACTTGAAAAACTGTTTTTT
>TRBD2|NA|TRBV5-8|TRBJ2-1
CASRVPSGRNEQFF
TGTGCCAGCAGAGTACCTAGCGGGAGAAATGAGCAGTTCTTC
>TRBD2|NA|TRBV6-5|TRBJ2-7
CASRDRGDYEQYF
TGTGCCAGCAGAGACCGGGGGGACTACGAGCAGTACTTC
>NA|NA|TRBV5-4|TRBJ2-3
CASRPGVGTDTQYF
TGTGCCAGCAGGCCGGGGGTAGGCACAGATACGCAGTATTTT
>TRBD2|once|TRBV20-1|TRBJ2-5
CSASASGRGETQYF
TGCAGTGCTAGTGCTAGCGGGAGGGGGGAGACCCAGTACTTC
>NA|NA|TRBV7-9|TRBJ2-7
CASSLSRAGTYEQYF
TGTGCCAGCAGCTTATCCAGAGCAGGCACCTACGAGCAGTACTTC
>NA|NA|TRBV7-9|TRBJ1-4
CASSHMRGQSEKLFF
TGTGCCAGCAGCCACATGCGCGGACAGAGTGAAAAACTGTTTTTT
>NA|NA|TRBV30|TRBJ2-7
CAWSVPAESSYEQYF
TGTGCCTGGAGTGTTCCAGCGGAGAGCTCCTACGAGCAGTACTTC
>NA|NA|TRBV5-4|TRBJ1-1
CASSTTGSTEAFF
TGTGCCAGCAGCACCACAGGGAGCACTGAAGCTTTCTTT
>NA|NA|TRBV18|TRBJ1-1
CASSLGQPREAFF
TGTGCCAGCTCTCTAGGACAGCCGCGTGAAGCTTTCTTT
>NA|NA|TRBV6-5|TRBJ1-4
CASSTRGWEKLFF
TGTGCCAGCAGTACCCGGGGGTGGGAAAAACTGTTTTTT
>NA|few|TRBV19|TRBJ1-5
CASSIGGSGGNQPQHF
TGTGCCAGTAGTATAGGGGGGTCAGGTGGCAATCAGCCCCAGCATTTT
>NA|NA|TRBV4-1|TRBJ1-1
CASSQARPAVNTEAFF
TGCGCCAGCAGCCAAGCCCGACCGGCGGTGAACACTGAAGCTTTCTTT
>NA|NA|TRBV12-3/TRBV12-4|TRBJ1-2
CASSLGRNYGYTF
TGTGCCAGCAGTTTGGGGAGGAACTATGGCTACACCTTC
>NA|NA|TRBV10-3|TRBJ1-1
CAISEGTDEAFF
TGTGCCATCAGTGAGGGGACGGACGAAGCTTTCTTT
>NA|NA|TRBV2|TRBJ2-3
CASSRDSTDTQYF
TGTGCCAGCAGTAGGGACTCCACAGATACGCAGTATTTT
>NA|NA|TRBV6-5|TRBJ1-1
CASSYKAGVDAFF
TGTGCCAGCAGTTATAAAGCAGGGGTGGATGCTTTCTTT
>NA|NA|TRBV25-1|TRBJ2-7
CASSELSGVLYEQYF
TGTGCCAGCAGTGAATTGAGTGGGGTCCTCTACGAGCAGTACTTC
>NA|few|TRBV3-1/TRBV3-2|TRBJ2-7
CASSQLDINEQYF
TGTGCCAGCAGCCAGTTGGACATCAACGAGCAGTACTTC
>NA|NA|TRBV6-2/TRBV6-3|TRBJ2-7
CASSQKLPYEQYF
TGTGCCAGCAGCCAAAAACTACCCTACGAGCAGTACTTC
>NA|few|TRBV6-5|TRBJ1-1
CASLRTASNTEAFF
TGTGCCAGCCTGCGTACAGCGAGCAACACTGAAGCTTTCTTT
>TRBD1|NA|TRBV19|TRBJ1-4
CATSPDRVGEKLFF
TGTGCCACTTCACCGGACAGGGTAGGCGAAAAACTGTTTTTT
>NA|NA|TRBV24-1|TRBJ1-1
CATSDSWGNTEAFF
TGTGCCACCAGTGATTCCTGGGGGAACACTGAAGCTTTCTTT
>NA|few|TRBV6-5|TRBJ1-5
CASSLWENSNQPQHF
TGTGCCAGCAGTTTATGGGAAAATAGCAATCAGCCCCAGCATTTT
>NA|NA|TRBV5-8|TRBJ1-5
CASSDPGNQPQHF
TGTGCCAGCAGTGACCCGGGCAATCAGCCCCAGCATTTT
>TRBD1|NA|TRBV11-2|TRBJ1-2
CASTGGTGFYGYTF
TGTGCCAGCACAGGCGGGACAGGATTTTATGGCTACACCTTC
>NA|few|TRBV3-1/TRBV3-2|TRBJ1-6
CASSRAIGIYLTLHF
TGTGCCAGCAGCAGGGCGATAGGGATATATCTGACCCTCCACTTT
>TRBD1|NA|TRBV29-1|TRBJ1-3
CSAEQGSSGNTIYF
TGCAGCGCCGAACAGGGGTCCTCTGGAAACACCATATATTTT
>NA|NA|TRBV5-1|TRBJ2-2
CASSSRGGTGELFF
TGCGCCAGCAGCTCTCGGGGAGGAACCGGGGAGCTGTTTTTT
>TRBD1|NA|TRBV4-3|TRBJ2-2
CASSQDGAGTVTGELFF
TGCGCCAGCAGCCAAGATGGGGCCGGGACAGTAACCGGGGAGCTGTTTTTT
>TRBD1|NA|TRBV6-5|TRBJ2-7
CASSYSMGQATYEQYF
TGTGCCAGCAGTTACTCCATGGGACAGGCCACCTACGAGCAGTACTTC
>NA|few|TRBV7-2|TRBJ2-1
CASSLMDVGQFF
TGTGCCAGCAGCTTAATGGATGTAGGGCAGTTCTTC
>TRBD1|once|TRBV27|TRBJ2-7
CASSFSAGQAPYEQYF
TGTGCCAGCAGTTTTTCGGCGGGACAGGCTCCCTACGAGCAGTACTTC
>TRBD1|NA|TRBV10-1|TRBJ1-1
CASSESGTGGVAAFF
TGCGCCAGCAGTGAGTCGGGGACAGGGGGTGTCGCGGCTTTCTTT
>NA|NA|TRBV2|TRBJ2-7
CASRAELSYEQYF
TGTGCCAGCCGGGCAGAACTCTCCTACGAGCAGTACTTC